The clone carrying this T cell receptor beta chain was counted only a few times. These data originate in a study of blood T cell repertoires in COVID-19. Study context: From T cells, B-cell-depleted T cells, or PBMCs came the material, which was cDNA or gDNA.

Data came from immunoSEQ multiplex PCR; TCRdb stores just in-frame clones and leaves some out. The sample lists 70,000 to 75,000 clones; around 79% were seen once. The length of the CDR3 is 19 residues. Germline V gene lookup returns CDR1 LNHDA and CDR2 SQIVND (reference sequence). V lost 5 bases and J lost 6; bases outside the gene matches: 20. The TCR sequence derives from a man between 60 and 75 years old with active or convalescent COVID-19. The sequenced sample consisted of peripheral blood. This chain uses TRBV19 with TRBJ1-4, with TRBD1 identical over 8 bases. CDR3 bases: TGTGCCAGTAGTCCCTCCCCGACGGGACAGGTCAACTATTATGAAAAACTGTTTTTT. Protein: CASSPSPTGQVNYYEKLFF.